Presented here are 22 T cell receptor beta chains from one specimen sequenced in a study of T-cell memory formation after mild COVID-19 (dated by TCRdb to the early 2020s). Library preparation employed 5' RACE. Instrument on record: Illumina NovaSeq 6000. TCRdb reworked the public reads: Q25 trimming with fastp, MiXCR clone assembly, productive beta chains retained. A single entry per CDR3 protein holds the most common genes and DNA from its merged rows. The sample includes a few hundred thousand distinct CDR3 sequences, with roughly 17% observed a single time. In total, the top ten clones hold 22% of the sample. The material sequenced was PBMCs or a T cell subset sorted from them (not recorded which). Receptors originate from a man between 18 and 35 years old who had mild COVID-19 (a few samples of this study predate the infection). The sample titles of this study are shuffled in the database, so cell type and time point are left out; the donor was told from shared clones.

This clonotype was observed many times. The chain employs TRBV5-1 and TRBJ1-1; D remains ambiguous. Trimming removed 0 bases from V and 0 bases from J, with 6 bases in between. The CDR3 has 14 amino acids. Germline values: CDR1 SGHRS, CDR2 YFSETQ. The CDR3 DNA follows: TGCGCCAGCAGCTTGGAGGGAATGAACACTGAAGCTTTCTTT. Its protein product is CASSLEGMNTEAFF.

A remark on this clonotype: A junction end diverges from the germline sequence, so it may reflect a read error. The chain carries TRBV20-1 and TRBJ1-3, with 7 nucleotides matching TRBD1. This CDR3 has 13 amino acids. Germline CDR1 is DFQATT and CDR2 is SNEGSKA (reference sequence). CDR3 DNA sequence: TGCAGTGCAGGGACAGCATACGGAAACACCACATATTTT. Protein sequence: CSAGTAYGNTTYF.

The table lists this clonotype with a few counts. This chain uses TRBV5-5 with TRBJ2-7, with D perhaps TRBD1 or TRBD2 (5 bases each). The V gene lost 3 bases and the J gene lost 2 bases, with 12 bases spanning the gap. Germline V gene data show CDR1 as SGHKS and CDR2 as YYEKEE (reference sequence). The CDR3 runs 14 residues. The CDR3 coding sequence is TGTGCCAGCAGCTCCCCGGGACGGACCTACGAGCAGTACGTC. Protein sequence: CASSSPGRTYEQYV.

J is TRBJ2-3 and V is TRBV5-1; 10 bases are shared with TRBD2. This CDR3 is built from 14 residues. The germline V gene has CDR1 SGHRS and CDR2 YFSETQ. Trimming at V came to 0 bases and at J to 5 bases, leaving 0 bases not matched to a gene. The CDR3 here is CASSLVAGGDTQYF. For the CDR3, the DNA is TGCGCCAGCAGCTTGGTAGCGGGGGGAGATACGCAGTATTTT.

This clonotype was recorded a few times. V is TRBV20-1 and J is TRBJ1-1; perhaps TRBD1 as D (6 bases). The CDR3 loop spans 13 amino acids. Germline loops: CDR1 DFQATT, CDR2 SNEGSKA (reference sequence). Trimming left V 3 bases short and J 5 bases short, with 13 bases between. CDR3 in DNA: TGCAGTGCTAGCCCCCAAGGGGGGACTGAAGCTTTCTTT. It encodes CSASPQGGTEAFF.

This clonotype showed up many times. The CDR3 reads CASSPAVLSENEQYF. CDR3 DNA: TGCGCCAGCAGCCCTGCGGTTCTCTCGGAGAACGAGCAGTACTTC. V gene TRBV5-1 combines with J gene TRBJ2-7; no reliable D call. The germline V gene encodes CDR1 SGHRS and CDR2 YFSETQ. The ends were cut back, 4 bases at V and 5 bases at J, with 19 bases in the middle. The length of the CDR3 is 15 residues.

The chain carries TRBV6-2 or TRBV6-3 and TRBJ1-5, with D possibly being TRBD1 (6 bases). CDR1 MNHEY and CDR2 SVGEGT come from the germline V gene. CDR3 size: 17 residues. Deletions cut 1 base from V and 5 bases from J, with 18 bases between. The CDR3 nucleotides read TGTGCCAGCAGTTACTTCCCCCCCAAAGGGGGGGATCAGCCCCAGCATTTT. Its translation is CASSYFPPKGGDQPQHF.

V is TRBV7-8 and J is TRBJ2-5, with 7 bases fitting TRBD1. The J segment lost 1 base and the V segment lost 5 bases, leaving 4 bases of the junction unmatched. Germline loops: CDR1 SGHVS, CDR2 FQNEAQ. The CDR3 extends over 14 amino acids. CDR3 residues: CASSAYRGQETQYF. The DNA for the CDR3 is TGTGCCAGCAGCGCATACAGGGGCCAAGAGACCCAGTACTTC.

Only a few counts were recorded for this clonotype. This chain links TRBV4-3 with TRBJ1-5; D is perhaps TRBD1 (5 bases). V lost 4 bases and J 10 bases, leaving 20 bases between the germline ends. Germline CDR1 LGHNA, CDR2 YSLEER. The CDR3 contains 15 residues. CDR3 amino acids: CASSPSGEGLRPQHF. CDR3 nucleotides: TGCGCCAGCAGCCCGTCGGGGGAGGGCCTTCGTCCCCAGCATTTT.

This clonotype is a singleton in its sample. V gene TRBV29-1 combines with J gene TRBJ2-3; D possibly corresponds to TRBD1 (6 bases). Germline assignment: CDR1 SQVTM and CDR2 ANQGSEA. This CDR3 comprises 15 residues. V lost 5 bases and J 2 bases, leaving 17 bases between the germline ends. This CDR3 is CSVTRQAEPTDTQYF. For the CDR3, the DNA is TGCAGCGTTACTAGACAGGCCGAACCCACAGATACGCAGTATTTT.

Turning to this clonotype: At one boundary the junction diverges from the germline segment, which might be a read error. The rearrangement joins TRBV7-7 to TRBJ1-5; possible D gene TRBD1, 5 bases. The CDR3 is 15 residues long. CDR1 is SSHAT and CDR2 is FNYEAQ in the germline V gene (reference sequence). The CDR3 spells CASSPAGGVNQPQHF. Written as DNA, the CDR3 is TGTGCTAGCAGCCCAGCCGGGGGGGTGAATCAGCCCCAGCATTTT.

This clonotype was seen a handful of times. The gene calls are TRBV7-6 and TRBJ2-2; 11 positions match TRBD1. The CDR3 runs 15 residues. Per the germline V gene, CDR1 is SGHVS and CDR2 is FNYEAQ. V lost 5 bases, J lost 7 bases, and 6 bases stayed unmatched. The CDR3 spells CASSPGQGVLGELFF. In nucleotides, the CDR3 is TGTGCCAGCAGCCCGGGACAGGGGGTTCTCGGGGAGCTGTTTTTT.

This chain uses TRBV4-1 with TRBJ2-3, with a weak D call TRBD2 (6 bases). V lost 3 bases and J lost 1, with 23 bases in between. Germline V gives CDR1 MGHRA, CDR2 YSYEKL. This CDR3 is 19 amino acids long. The CDR3 DNA follows: TGCGCCAGCAGCCACATAACGGGAAGGGACTTGTGGGGCACAGATACGCAGTATTTT. As protein: CASSHITGRDLWGTDTQYF.

The chain joins TRBV3-1 to TRBJ2-1, with D possibly being TRBD1 or TRBD2 (5 bases each). Trimming cost V 4 bases and J 8 bases, with 12 bases left between them. Per the germline V gene, CDR1 is LGHDT and CDR2 is YNNKEL (reference sequence). The CDR3 runs 13 residues. The CDR3 nucleotides are TGTGCCAGCAGCCCGGGACGGTCCGATGAGCAGTTCTTC. Protein: CASSPGRSDEQFF.

This clonotype turned up a few times. The chain's CDR3 is CASSLTQAGEQYV. The CDR3 coding sequence is TGTGCCAGCAGCCTAACCCAGGCTGGAGAGCAGTACGTC. The chain employs TRBV3-1 and TRBJ2-7; no clear D. Between the trimmed V and J ends, which lost 4 bases and 7 bases, there was a span of 14 bases. The CDR3 extends over 13 amino acids. CDR1 and CDR2 (germline): LGHDT, YNNKEL (reference sequence).

The sample holds many counts of this clonotype. The rearrangement links TRBV5-5 to TRBJ2-5; 8 nucleotides match TRBD2. This CDR3 spans 14 amino acids. The germline CDR1 and CDR2 sequences are SGHKS and YYEKEE (reference sequence). V gave up 4 bases and J gave up 5 bases; unmatched junction bases: 7. CDR3 in amino acids: CASSPRRGDETQYF. CDR3 in DNA: TGTGCCAGCAGCCCTCGGCGGGGGGATGAGACCCAGTACTTC.

This clonotype was seen a handful of times. The chain is built from TRBV7-3 and TRBJ2-5; D gene uncertain. Germline V gives CDR1 SGHTA, CDR2 FQGTGA. Trimming stripped 1 base from V and 4 bases from J, with 7 bases between. This CDR3 has 13 amino acids. The CDR3 DNA is TGTGCCAGCAGCTTAAAAGCTTTAGAGACCCAGTACTTC. Amino acids: CASSLKALETQYF.

The chain links TRBV7-2 to TRBJ2-3; 7 bases agree with TRBD2. The CDR3 is 15 amino acids. Per germline, CDR1 SGHTA and CDR2 FQGNSA. Trimming at V came to 3 bases and at J to 4 bases, leaving 7 bases not matched to a gene. CDR3 DNA sequence: TGTGCCAGCAGCTTGAGCGGGGTGAGGTCAGATACGCAGTATTTT. It codes for CASSLSGVRSDTQYF.

V is TRBV5-5 and J is TRBJ2-3; TRBD2 is a possible D gene (5 bases). The CDR3 has 15 amino acids. Germline V gene data show CDR1 as SGHKS and CDR2 as YYEKEE (reference sequence). V dropped 6 bases and J dropped 1 base, with 15 bases sitting between them. The CDR3 DNA is TGTGCCAGCACCTCGACTATACAGCGCACAGATACGCAGTATTTT. Its translation: CASTSTIQRTDTQYF.

The chain carries TRBV2 and TRBJ2-7, with TRBD2 identical over 12 bases. V was pared by 3 bases and J by 1 base, with 1 base of the junction left unmatched. The CDR3 has 15 amino acids. CDR1 SNHLY and CDR2 FYNNEI come from the germline V gene. The CDR3 is CASSDLAGGSYEQYF. The CDR3 DNA is TGTGCCAGCAGTGATCTAGCGGGGGGGTCCTACGAGCAGTACTTC.

Ten or more counts support this clonotype. The rearrangement joins TRBV19 to TRBJ2-7, with D hard to call. Deletions cut 2 bases from V and 0 bases from J, with 8 bases between. This CDR3 spans 14 amino acids. Germline values: CDR1 LNHDA, CDR2 SQIVND (reference sequence). The CDR3 bases are TGTGCCAGTAGTATACGTGTATACTCCTACGAGCAGTACTTC. This translates into CASSIRVYSYEQYF.

This clonotype turned up a few times. The genes are TRBV9 and TRBJ2-2, with 7 bases matching TRBD1. The germline V gene has CDR1 SGDLS and CDR2 YYNGEE. The CDR3 runs to 15 residues. V was clipped by 3 bases and J by 4 bases; unmatched bases: 6. The CDR3 DNA reads as TGTGCCAGCAGCGCCGACAGGGTGATCACCGGGGAGCTGTTTTTT. This codes for CASSADRVITGELFF. Based on the CDR3 plus reference TRBV9 and TRBJ2-2, the full variable domain is DSGVTQTPKHLITATGQRVTLRCSPRSGDLSVYWYQQSLDQGLQFLIQYYNGEERAKGNILERFSAQQFPDLHSELNLSSLELGDSALYFCASSADRVITGELFFGEGSRLTVL.